A single sample gave rise to the 25 T cell receptor beta chains below, sequenced in a study of T cell repertoires in cytomegalovirus infection. Their antigens remain unidentified. Via MiXCR, TCRdb re-called the reads, giving one row per CDR3 protein. Here the sample spans some 480,000 distinct CDR3 sequences, 30% to 40% being singletons. Specimen: cultured PBMCs, collected from culture after CMV antigen stimulation. All receptors come from a human donor in good health (CMV status not recorded). Some clones in this sample may be carry-over from other donors' samples.

The sample holds a few counts of this clonotype. The chain joins TRBV4-1 to TRBJ1-1; D might be TRBD1 (5 bases). CDR3 size: 16 residues. V lost 1 base, J lost 1 base, and 13 bases lay in between. CDR1 and CDR2 (germline): MGHRA, YSYEKL. The CDR3 here is CASSQGPGGTNTEAFF. CDR3 in DNA: TGCGCCAGCAGCCAAGGCCCGGGGGGGACGAACACTGAAGCTTTCTTT.

This chain's CDR3 is CASSEIPGPPSHF. CDR3 DNA: TGTGCCAGCAGTGAAATACCGGGACCTCCGTCGCATTTT. The chain joins TRBV2 to TRBJ1-5, with a tentative D call TRBD1 (5 bases). The V end was cut by 2 bases, the J end by 15 bases, with 17 bases between. There are 13 residues in the CDR3. Germline CDR1 is SNHLY and CDR2 is FYNNEI.

There are a few counts of this clonotype. The chain recombines TRBV15 with TRBJ2-1, with D perhaps matching TRBD2 (6 bases). V was pared by 1 base and J by 0 bases, with 13 bases between. The CDR3 is 17 residues long. The germline CDR1 and CDR2 sequences are LNHNV and YYDKDF (reference sequence). The CDR3 DNA sequence: TGTGCCACCAGCAGAGCCCCCTGGACTATCTCCTACAATGAGCAGTTCTTC. Encoded protein: CATSRAPWTISYNEQFF.

The rearrangement links TRBV6-2 or TRBV6-3 to TRBJ2-6, with 8 positions matching TRBD1. Germline-derived CDR1 and CDR2 are MNHEY and SVGEGT. Trimming cost V 2 bases and J 1 base; bases outside gene matches: 10. This CDR3 contains 19 residues. The CDR3 bases are TGTGCCAGCAGTTACCGTCCGGGACAGGACGAATCTGGGGCCAACGTCCTGACTTTC. This translates into CASSYRPGQDESGANVLTF.

The chain uses TRBV5-4 and TRBJ1-1; D ambiguous. The CDR3 runs 14 residues. CDR1 is SGHNT, CDR2 YYREEE, per germline (reference sequence). Between the trimmed V and J ends, which lost 0 bases and 1 base, there was a span of 7 bases. The CDR3 DNA is TGTGCCAGCAGCTTGGATCCAGAGAACACTGAAGCTTTCTTT. The encoded protein is CASSLDPENTEAFF.

This clonotype showed up just a few times. V and J are TRBV25-1 and TRBJ2-5; TRBD1 aligns across 11 bases. V gave up 6 bases and J gave up 5 bases; unmatched junction bases: 5. The CDR3 loop spans 14 amino acids. CDR1 MGHDK and CDR2 SYGVNS come from the germline V gene. This CDR3 is CASRGQGAGETQYF. CDR3 DNA: TGTGCCAGCAGAGGACAGGGGGCAGGGGAGACCCAGTACTTC. The variable domain in full, with the rest retrieved from reference TRBV25-1 and TRBJ2-5, is EADIYQTPRYLVIGTGKKITLECSQTMGHDKMYWYQQDPGMELHLIHYSYGVNSTEKGDLSSESTVSRIRTEHFPLTLESARPSHTSQYLCASRGQGAGETQYFGPGTRLLVL.

V gene TRBV7-6 combines with J gene TRBJ1-1, with unresolved D. The CDR3 covers 16 residues. Trimming pared 5 bases from V and 0 bases from J, leaving 16 bases between. The germline CDR1 and CDR2 sequences are SGHVS and FNYEAQ. CDR3 coding DNA: TGTGCCAGCAGCACAGAAGGTGGGCGGCTGAACACTGAAGCTTTCTTT. It is translated as CASSTEGGRLNTEAFF.

There are a few counts of this clonotype. V is TRBV12-5 and J is TRBJ2-7, with 8 bases lining up with TRBD1. J lost 0 bases, V lost 7 bases, and 8 bases had no gene match. CDR3 length: 15 amino acids. CDR1 and CDR2 (germline): LGHNT, FRNRAP. The CDR3 bases are TGTGCTAGTGACCCCGGGACAGGTAGCTCCTACGAGCAGTACTTC. Amino acid sequence: CASDPGTGSSYEQYF.

This clonotype was seen repeatedly, ten times or more. This chain connects TRBV7-2 to TRBJ1-6; 7 bases agree with TRBD1. Germline trimming cut 4 bases from V and 10 bases from J; bases unmatched to any gene: 7. The CDR3 totals 14 residues. CDR1 is SGHTA and CDR2 is FQGNSA in the germline V gene. The CDR3 here is CASSYQGQNSPLHF. The CDR3 DNA is TGTGCCAGCAGCTACCAGGGACAGAACTCACCCCTCCACTTT.

This chain joins TRBV7-2 and TRBJ1-3; TRBD1 is a possible D gene (5 bases). Between the trimmed V and J ends, which lost 6 bases and 4 bases, there was a span of 16 bases. The CDR3 is 15 amino acids. CDR1 SGHTA and CDR2 FQGNSA come from the germline V gene. The chain's CDR3 is CASSLRVEAGNTIYF. For the CDR3, the DNA is TGTGCCAGCAGTCTCAGGGTCGAGGCGGGAAACACCATATATTTT.

The chain recombines TRBV20-1 with TRBJ1-4; no clear D. The length of the CDR3 is 12 residues. CDR1 DFQATT and CDR2 SNEGSKA come from the germline V gene (reference sequence). V shed 7 bases and J shed 1 base, with 7 bases lying between them. This CDR3 is CSVKITNEKLFF. CDR3 in DNA: TGCAGTGTAAAGATAACTAATGAAAAACTGTTTTTT.

The rearrangement links TRBV27 to TRBJ2-3; 9 bases match TRBD1. Trimming cost V 5 bases and J 2 bases; bases outside gene matches: 5. The CDR3 spans 15 residues. Germline CDR1 is MNHEY and CDR2 is SMNVEV (reference sequence). Here the CDR3 reads CASSPRTGVTDTQYF. CDR3 bases: TGTGCCAGCAGTCCCCGGACAGGGGTCACAGATACGCAGTATTTT.

This clonotype came up a few times. This chain uses TRBV7-2 with TRBJ2-5; the match to TRBD1 covers 7 bases. Trimming cost V 5 bases and J 1 base; bases outside gene matches: 4. This CDR3 region has 14 residues. Germline V gene data show CDR1 as SGHTA and CDR2 as FQGNSA. The CDR3 DNA reads as TGTGCCAGCAGCCGACCAGGGGGCCAAGAGACCCAGTACTTC. Translated: CASSRPGGQETQYF.

This clonotype was counted many times. The chain employs TRBV10-3 and TRBJ2-2, with unresolved D. V was clipped by 6 bases and J by 2 bases, with 1 base between them. The CDR3 runs 11 residues. The V gene's germline CDR1 is ENHRY and CDR2 SYGVKD. The CDR3 reads CAIRNTGELFF. DNA for the CDR3: TGTGCCATCAGAAACACCGGGGAGCTGTTTTTT.

The chain recombines TRBV7-2 with TRBJ2-7, with D possibly being TRBD2 (5 bases). V dropped 1 base and J dropped 7 bases, with 11 bases sitting between them. The CDR3 loop spans 13 amino acids. Looked up from germline, CDR1 is SGHTA and CDR2 is FQGNSA. The CDR3 DNA follows: TGTGCCAGCAGCTTAGACAGCCAGCGGGAGCAGTACTTC. This codes for CASSLDSQREQYF.

This clonotype showed up just once. V and J are TRBV3-1 and TRBJ2-5; no reliable D call. The CDR3 spans 14 residues. The germline V gene encodes CDR1 LGHDT and CDR2 YNNKEL (reference sequence). V dropped 6 bases and J dropped 2 bases, with 13 bases sitting between them. This CDR3 reads CASSWTGLQETQYF. DNA of the CDR3: TGTGCCAGCAGTTGGACCGGGCTACAAGAGACCCAGTACTTC.

In its sample, this clonotype was seen a few times. The chain combines TRBV2 with TRBJ2-7, with D possibly TRBD2 on 6 matching bases. The CDR3 is 16 amino acids. Trimming shortened V by 3 bases and J by 3 bases, and 18 bases separated the two germline ends. The germline CDR1 and CDR2 sequences are SNHLY and FYNNEI. The CDR3 protein is CASSDPSAAGNYEQYF. The CDR3 region has the DNA TGTGCCAGCAGTGATCCTAGCGCGGCGGGAAACTACGAGCAGTACTTC.

This chain uses TRBV7-8 with TRBJ2-3; 12 positions agree with TRBD2. Germline V CDR1 and CDR2: SGHVS, FQNEAQ. The CDR3 sequence is 16 residues long. The trim removed 4 bases at V and 6 bases at J, leaving 8 bases unmatched. This chain's CDR3 is CASSSPTSGSPDTQYF. The CDR3 region has the DNA TGTGCCAGCAGCTCCCCGACTAGCGGGAGTCCTGATACGCAGTATTTT.

The V and J genes are TRBV6-1 and TRBJ2-1; D gene ambiguous. This CDR3 contains 16 residues. Between the trimmed V and J ends, which lost 4 bases and 2 bases, there was a span of 15 bases. CDR1 MNHNS and CDR2 SASEGT come from the germline V gene. CDR3 in amino acids: CASSVRVGTPYNEQFF. The CDR3 region has the DNA TGTGCCAGCAGTGTGCGTGTAGGAACTCCCTACAATGAGCAGTTCTTC.

The rearrangement joins TRBV10-3 to TRBJ2-7; 7 nucleotides line up with TRBD1. This CDR3 region has 13 residues. CDR1 and CDR2 (germline): ENHRY, SYGVKD. J gave up 6 bases and V 6 bases, and 8 bases lay outside the gene matches. The chain's CDR3 is CAISGQARPEQYF. CDR3 DNA: TGTGCCATCAGCGGACAGGCCAGGCCCGAGCAGTACTTC.

This clonotype was seen more than once but under ten times. The genes are TRBV7-6 and TRBJ2-7; 12 nucleotides agree with TRBD2. The CDR3 covers 16 residues. The J segment lost 4 bases and the V segment lost 5 bases, leaving 9 bases of the junction unmatched. CDR1 is SGHVS and CDR2 is FNYEAQ in the germline V gene. The CDR3 DNA sequence: TGTGCCAGCAGCCCCGGACTAGCGGGACGTAATTACGAGCAGTACTTC. It encodes CASSPGLAGRNYEQYF.

In this sample, this clonotype turned up once. V gene TRBV13 combines with J gene TRBJ1-2; 7 bases agree with TRBD1. The junction had 7 bases not matched to a gene; V was cut back by 4 bases and J by 2 bases. Germline V CDR1 and CDR2: PRHDT, FYEKMQ (reference sequence). The CDR3 covers 15 residues. CDR3 region: CASSSTTGSNYGYTF. The DNA for the CDR3 is TGTGCCAGCAGCTCAACGACAGGGTCCAACTATGGCTACACCTTC. Based on the CDR3 plus reference TRBV13 and TRBJ1-2, the full variable domain is AAGVIQSPRHLIKEKRETATLKCYPIPRHDTVYWYQQGPGQDPQFLISFYEKMQSDKGSIPDRFSAQQFSDYHSELNMSSLELGDSALYFCASSSTTGSNYGYTFGSGTRLTVV.

This clonotype came up a few times. The CDR3 spells CASSMGLAYPEQFF. CDR3 sequence (DNA): TGTGCCAGTAGTATGGGACTAGCGTACCCTGAGCAGTTCTTC. V and J are TRBV19 and TRBJ2-1, with 10 bases that match TRBD2. Germline trimming cut 3 bases from V and 9 bases from J; bases unmatched to any gene: 5. There are 14 residues in the CDR3. From germline, CDR1 is LNHDA and CDR2 SQIVND (reference sequence).

CDR3 loop: CSAQGVRDYGYTF. CDR3 in DNA: TGCAGTGCACAAGGGGTTCGGGACTATGGCTACACCTTC. The rearrangement links TRBV20-1 to TRBJ1-2, with a weak D call TRBD1 (5 bases). The germline V and J ends were trimmed by 6 bases and 3 bases, with 14 bases remaining between them. This CDR3 is built from 13 residues. In germline, CDR1 is DFQATT, CDR2 SNEGSKA (reference sequence).

The V call is TRBV28, the J call TRBJ2-1; 10 bases agree with TRBD1. Germline V gene sequence: CDR1 MDHEN, CDR2 SYDVKM. The trim removed 4 bases at V and 9 bases at J, leaving 6 bases unmatched. This CDR3 has 14 residues. CDR3: CASSSGQGRTEQFF. The CDR3 DNA sequence: TGTGCCAGCAGTTCGGGACAGGGGCGGACTGAGCAGTTCTTC.